Listed below are T cell receptor beta chains from one sample, sequenced in a study of blood T cells in healthy people across ages. MiXCR, run by TCRdb on the 5' RACE reads, gives a single entry per CDR3 protein. The top ten clones hold roughly 3.4% of a sample with over 600,000 distinct CDR3 sequences, roughly 21% of them seen once. Specimen: blood. These receptor sequences come from a man aged 65 to 85 in good health. Each CDR3 is given with its conserved first and last residue. Each record gives: clone size, D gene, J gene, V gene, CDR3 protein, CDR3 DNA. A D gene is named only where the DNA matches it firmly. Only some rows state a clone size, as once, few, many or a class for expanded clones.

clone_size: many
d_call: TRBD1
j_call: TRBJ1-4
v_call: TRBV12-3/TRBV12-4
cdr3_aa: CASSSGQAAEKLFF
cdr3_nt: TGTGCCAGCAGTAGCGGACAGGCGGCTGAAAAACTGTTTTTT

clone_size: many
d_call: TRBD2
j_call: TRBJ2-7
v_call: TRBV29-1
cdr3_aa: CSVEDGVSGSFYEQYF
cdr3_nt: TGCAGCGTTGAAGATGGGGTTAGCGGGAGTTTTTACGAGCAGTACTTC

clone_size: NA
d_call: NA
j_call: TRBJ1-1
v_call: TRBV28
cdr3_aa: CASSPGRGRTEAFF
cdr3_nt: TGTGCCAGCAGTCCCGGCAGGGGAAGGACTGAAGCTTTCTTT

clone_size: many
d_call: TRBD1
j_call: TRBJ2-5
v_call: TRBV12-3/TRBV12-4
cdr3_aa: CARGRGGEKETQYF
cdr3_nt: TGTGCCAGAGGGAGAGGGGGCGAGAAAGAGACCCAGTACTTC

clone_size: few
d_call: TRBD1
j_call: TRBJ2-1
v_call: TRBV7-9
cdr3_aa: CASSLVVGQADNEQFF
cdr3_nt: TGTGCCAGCAGCTTAGTTGTGGGACAGGCGGATAATGAGCAGTTCTTC

clone_size: NA
d_call: NA
j_call: TRBJ2-2
v_call: TRBV3-1
cdr3_aa: CASSLIGTLDGELFF
cdr3_nt: TGTGCCAGCAGCCTTATCGGGACTCTGGACGGGGAGCTGTTTTTT

clone_size: NA
d_call: NA
j_call: TRBJ1-6
v_call: TRBV12-5
cdr3_aa: CASGLEGNSPLHF
cdr3_nt: TGTGCTAGTGGTTTGGAGGGGAATTCACCCCTCCACTTT

clone_size: NA
d_call: NA
j_call: TRBJ1-1
v_call: TRBV20-1
cdr3_aa: CSARGGGGLNTEAFF
cdr3_nt: TGCAGTGCTAGGGGCGGGGGAGGGTTGAACACTGAAGCTTTCTTT

clone_size: few
d_call: NA
j_call: TRBJ2-1
v_call: TRBV28
cdr3_aa: CARAFGLAPNKQFF
cdr3_nt: TGTGCCAGAGCCTTCGGGCTAGCCCCAAATAAGCAGTTCTTC

clone_size: few
d_call: NA
j_call: TRBJ2-2
v_call: TRBV18
cdr3_aa: CASSRPQGSGELFF
cdr3_nt: TGTGCCAGCTCACGACCCCAGGGTTCCGGGGAGCTGTTTTTT

clone_size: few
d_call: TRBD1
j_call: TRBJ2-5
v_call: TRBV5-1
cdr3_aa: CASSLRSQGARETQYF
cdr3_nt: TGCGCCAGCAGCTTGAGATCACAGGGGGCTCGGGAGACCCAGTACTTC

clone_size: few
d_call: TRBD2
j_call: TRBJ2-1
v_call: TRBV20-1
cdr3_aa: CSARTEIAGVYNGQFF
cdr3_nt: TGCAGTGCTAGGACGGAAATAGCGGGAGTCTACAATGGGCAGTTCTTC

clone_size: NA
d_call: TRBD1
j_call: TRBJ2-4
v_call: TRBV18
cdr3_aa: CASSLSGQGSIQYF
cdr3_nt: TGTGCCAGCTCACTAAGCGGACAGGGAAGCATTCAGTACTTC

clone_size: NA
d_call: NA
j_call: TRBJ2-3
v_call: TRBV5-1
cdr3_aa: CASKQITSTDTQYF
cdr3_nt: TGCGCCAGCAAACAGATAACAAGCACAGATACGCAGTATTTT

clone_size: NA
d_call: NA
j_call: TRBJ2-5
v_call: TRBV7-2
cdr3_aa: CASSLGYGGETQYF
cdr3_nt: TGTGCCAGCAGCTTAGGTTATGGTGGGGAGACCCAGTACTTC

clone_size: NA
d_call: NA
j_call: TRBJ2-5
v_call: TRBV7-9
cdr3_aa: CASSTRAVGEETRYF
cdr3_nt: TGTGCCAGCAGCACCCGCGCGGTAGGAGAAGAGACCCGGTACTTC

clone_size: many
d_call: NA
j_call: TRBJ2-4
v_call: TRBV15
cdr3_aa: CATSRGAGVKGIQYF
cdr3_nt: TGTGCCACCAGCAGAGGGGCAGGGGTCAAAGGCATTCAGTACTTC

clone_size: NA
d_call: NA
j_call: TRBJ2-6
v_call: TRBV3-1
cdr3_aa: CASSQDTSLPPEAF
cdr3_nt: TGTGCCAGCAGCCAAGATACTTCTTTACCCCCTGAGGCCTTC

clone_size: few
d_call: NA
j_call: TRBJ1-4
v_call: TRBV3-1
cdr3_aa: CASSQEGLTDEKLFF
cdr3_nt: TGTGCCAGCAGCCAAGAAGGACTGACCGATGAAAAACTGTTTTTT

clone_size: NA
d_call: NA
j_call: TRBJ2-1
v_call: TRBV18
cdr3_aa: CASSPSPDDPGRNEQFF
cdr3_nt: TGTGCCAGCTCACCATCGCCGGACGATCCTGGTAGGAATGAGCAGTTCTTC

clone_size: few
d_call: TRBD2
j_call: TRBJ2-1
v_call: TRBV12-3/TRBV12-4
cdr3_aa: CASSRSEREGHNEQFF
cdr3_nt: TGTGCCAGCAGCCGTTCAGAGCGGGAGGGCCACAATGAGCAGTTCTTC

clone_size: few
d_call: TRBD2
j_call: TRBJ2-5
v_call: TRBV6-5
cdr3_aa: CASNQAGGGETQYF
cdr3_nt: TGTGCCAGCAATCAAGCGGGAGGCGGAGAGACCCAGTACTTC

clone_size: few
d_call: TRBD1
j_call: TRBJ2-5
v_call: TRBV6-1
cdr3_aa: CASSSGTGPRETQYF
cdr3_nt: TGTGCCAGCAGTTCCGGGACAGGGCCCCGGGAGACCCAGTACTTC

clone_size: NA
d_call: NA
j_call: TRBJ2-2
v_call: TRBV12-3/TRBV12-4
cdr3_aa: CASSPGLRAGELFF
cdr3_nt: TGTGCCAGCAGCCCGGGACTGAGGGCCGGGGAGCTGTTTTTT

clone_size: NA
d_call: TRBD1
j_call: TRBJ1-4
v_call: TRBV7-9
cdr3_aa: CASSLGGGAQNEKLFF
cdr3_nt: TGTGCCAGCAGCTTGGGAGGGGGCGCGCAAAATGAAAAACTGTTTTTT

clone_size: NA
d_call: TRBD2
j_call: TRBJ2-1
v_call: TRBV5-1
cdr3_aa: CASSLGREGSNEQFF
cdr3_nt: TGCGCCAGCAGCTTGGGTAGGGAGGGGTCCAATGAGCAGTTCTTC

clone_size: once
d_call: NA
j_call: TRBJ1-2
v_call: TRBV20-1
cdr3_aa: CSAGEQGGFSTYGYTF
cdr3_nt: TGCAGTGCTGGGGAGCAAGGGGGGTTTTCCACCTATGGCTACACCTTC

clone_size: few
d_call: TRBD1
j_call: TRBJ1-6
v_call: TRBV27
cdr3_aa: CASSFGGPDRGTNSPLHF
cdr3_nt: TGTGCCAGCAGTTTTGGGGGCCCGGACAGGGGGACAAATTCACCCCTCCACTTT

clone_size: NA
d_call: NA
j_call: TRBJ1-5
v_call: TRBV29-1
cdr3_aa: CSAGGGRVSNQPQHF
cdr3_nt: TGCAGCGCCGGGGGAGGGAGGGTAAGCAATCAGCCCCAGCATTTT

clone_size: NA
d_call: NA
j_call: TRBJ2-1
v_call: TRBV12-3/TRBV12-4
cdr3_aa: CASSLDYGNEQFF
cdr3_nt: TGTGCCAGCAGTTTAGACTACGGGAATGAGCAGTTCTTC

clone_size: once
d_call: NA
j_call: TRBJ2-1
v_call: TRBV6-2/TRBV6-3
cdr3_aa: CASRHTAAYNEQFF
cdr3_nt: TGTGCCAGCAGACACACGGCGGCCTACAATGAGCAGTTCTTC

clone_size: many
d_call: NA
j_call: TRBJ1-2
v_call: TRBV12-3/TRBV12-4
cdr3_aa: CASSLANGGYTF
cdr3_nt: TGTGCCAGCAGTTTAGCGAACGGCGGCTACACCTTC

clone_size: few
d_call: TRBD1
j_call: TRBJ1-4
v_call: TRBV20-1
cdr3_aa: CSAKTGVVEKLFF
cdr3_nt: TGCAGTGCCAAAACAGGGGTGGTTGAAAAACTGTTTTTT

clone_size: NA
d_call: TRBD1
j_call: TRBJ2-5
v_call: TRBV14
cdr3_aa: CASSQDPGQGAPRETQYF
cdr3_nt: TGTGCCAGCAGCCAAGATCCGGGACAGGGGGCACCGAGGGAGACCCAGTACTTC

clone_size: few
d_call: TRBD1
j_call: TRBJ1-4
v_call: TRBV12-3/TRBV12-4
cdr3_aa: CASSNLDRAKGEKLFF
cdr3_nt: TGTGCCAGCAGCAACCTCGACAGGGCCAAGGGTGAAAAACTGTTTTTT

clone_size: NA
d_call: TRBD1
j_call: TRBJ1-2
v_call: TRBV20-1
cdr3_aa: CSATRRGQGYGYTF
cdr3_nt: TGCAGTGCGACCCGAAGGGGACAGGGATATGGCTACACCTTC

clone_size: many
d_call: TRBD2
j_call: TRBJ2-1
v_call: TRBV29-1
cdr3_aa: CSVEGGLAGNDNEQFF
cdr3_nt: TGCAGCGTTGAAGGGGGACTAGCGGGAAACGACAATGAGCAGTTCTTC

clone_size: NA
d_call: NA
j_call: TRBJ1-1
v_call: TRBV12-3/TRBV12-4
cdr3_aa: CASSPAAPGLEAFF
cdr3_nt: TGTGCCAGCAGTCCAGCGGCCCCCGGCTTGGAAGCTTTCTTT

clone_size: NA
d_call: NA
j_call: TRBJ2-7
v_call: TRBV20-1
cdr3_aa: CSARTRYLYEQYF
cdr3_nt: TGCAGTGCTAGGACTAGATACCTCTACGAGCAGTACTTC

clone_size: many
d_call: NA
j_call: TRBJ2-2
v_call: TRBV9
cdr3_aa: CASSGNGQGYTGELFF
cdr3_nt: TGTGCCAGCAGCGGGAACGGACAAGGTTACACCGGGGAGCTGTTTTTT